This T cell receptor beta chain was found in a study of identical twins. This clonotype was observed at least ten times. Its antigen is still unknown. A single record per CDR3 protein comes from TCRdb applying MiXCR to the 5' RACE reads. Here the sample spans around 680,000 distinct CDR3 sequences, approximately 9% being singletons. Overall study findings and caveats: Models underestimated out-of-frame TCR alpha sharing in monozygotic twins.

V was trimmed by 5 bases and J by 0 bases, leaving 6 bases between them. The CDR3 covers 13 residues. Per the germline V gene, CDR1 is SGHTA and CDR2 is FQGTGA. Another study also made use of these data, one on yellow fever vaccine responses in identical twins.

The gene calls are TRBV7-3 and TRBJ2-3; D is unresolved. Sequencing was done on a sample of PBMCs. The TCR originated in a woman aged 18 to 35 in good health. This CDR3 reads CASSRTSTDTQYF. The CDR3 nucleotides read TGTGCCAGCAGCCGAACTAGCACAGATACGCAGTATTTT. The full variable domain, its missing parts supplied by reference TRBV7-3 and TRBJ2-3, is GAGVSQTPSNKVTEKGKYVELRCDPISGHTALYWYRQSLGQGPEFLIYFQGTGAADDSGLPNDRFFAVRPEGSVSTLKIQRTERGDSAVYLCASSRTSTDTQYFGPGTRLTVL.